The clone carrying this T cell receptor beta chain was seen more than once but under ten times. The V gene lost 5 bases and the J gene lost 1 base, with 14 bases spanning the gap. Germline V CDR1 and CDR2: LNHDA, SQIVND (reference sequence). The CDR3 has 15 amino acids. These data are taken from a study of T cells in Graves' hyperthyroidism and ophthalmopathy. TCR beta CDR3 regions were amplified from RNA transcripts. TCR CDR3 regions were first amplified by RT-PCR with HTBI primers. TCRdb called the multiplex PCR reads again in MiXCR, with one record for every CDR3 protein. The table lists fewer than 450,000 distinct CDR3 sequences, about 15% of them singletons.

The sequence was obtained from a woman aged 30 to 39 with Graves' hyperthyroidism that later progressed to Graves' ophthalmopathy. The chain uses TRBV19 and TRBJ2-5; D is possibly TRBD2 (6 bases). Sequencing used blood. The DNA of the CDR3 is TGTGCCAGTAGTTCCAATCGGGGGTTCCAAGAGACCCAGTACTTC. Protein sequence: CASSSNRGFQETQYF.